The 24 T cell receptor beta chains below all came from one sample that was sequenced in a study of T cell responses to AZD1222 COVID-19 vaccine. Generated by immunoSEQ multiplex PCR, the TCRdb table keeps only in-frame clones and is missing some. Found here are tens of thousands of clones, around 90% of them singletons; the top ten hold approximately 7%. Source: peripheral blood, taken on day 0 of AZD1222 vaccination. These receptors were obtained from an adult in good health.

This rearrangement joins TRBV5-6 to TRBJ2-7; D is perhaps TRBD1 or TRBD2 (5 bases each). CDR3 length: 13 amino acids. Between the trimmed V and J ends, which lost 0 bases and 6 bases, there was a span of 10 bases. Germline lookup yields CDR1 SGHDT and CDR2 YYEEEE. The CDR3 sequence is CASSLGGAGEQYF. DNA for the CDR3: TGTGCCAGCAGCTTGGGAGGGGCGGGCGAGCAGTACTTC.

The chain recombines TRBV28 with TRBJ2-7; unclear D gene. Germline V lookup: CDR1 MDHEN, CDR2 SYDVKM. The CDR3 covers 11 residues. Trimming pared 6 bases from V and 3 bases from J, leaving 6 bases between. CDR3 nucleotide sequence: TGTGCCAGCAGCCCGGGCTACGAGCAGTACTTC. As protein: CASSPGYEQYF.

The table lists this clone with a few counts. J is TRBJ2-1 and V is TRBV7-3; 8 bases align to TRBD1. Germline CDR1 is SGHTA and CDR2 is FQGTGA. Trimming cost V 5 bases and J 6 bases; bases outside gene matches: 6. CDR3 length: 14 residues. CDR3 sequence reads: CASSTGQGLNEQFF. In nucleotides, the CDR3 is TGTGCCAGCAGCACAGGACAGGGTCTCAATGAGCAGTTCTTC.

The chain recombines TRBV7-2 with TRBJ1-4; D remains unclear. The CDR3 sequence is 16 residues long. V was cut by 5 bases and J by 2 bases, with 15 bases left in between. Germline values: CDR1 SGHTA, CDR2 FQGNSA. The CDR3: CASSARSSATNEKLFF. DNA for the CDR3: TGTGCCAGCAGCGCGAGGTCATCTGCGACTAATGAAAAACTGTTTTTT.

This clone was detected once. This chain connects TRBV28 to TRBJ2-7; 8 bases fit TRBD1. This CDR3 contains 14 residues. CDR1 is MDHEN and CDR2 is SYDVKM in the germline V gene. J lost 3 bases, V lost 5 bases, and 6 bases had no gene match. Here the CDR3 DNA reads TGTGCCAGCAGTCCGGGACAGGAATACTACGAGCAGTACTTC. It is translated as CASSPGQEYYEQYF.

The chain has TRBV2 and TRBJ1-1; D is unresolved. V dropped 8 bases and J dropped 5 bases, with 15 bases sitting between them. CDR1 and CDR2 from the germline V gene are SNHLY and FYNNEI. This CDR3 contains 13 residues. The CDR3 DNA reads TGTGCCAGCCGGGCCACAAGGGAAACTGAAGCTTTCTTT. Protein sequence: CASRATRETEAFF.

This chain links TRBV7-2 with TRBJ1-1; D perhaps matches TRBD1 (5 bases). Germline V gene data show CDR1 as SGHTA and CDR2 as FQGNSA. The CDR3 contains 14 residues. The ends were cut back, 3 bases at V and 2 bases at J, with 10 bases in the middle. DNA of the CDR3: TGTGCCAGCAGCTTTGCAGGGCCAAACACTGAAGCTTTCTTT. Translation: CASSFAGPNTEAFF.

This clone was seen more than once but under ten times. In DNA, the CDR3 is TGTGCCAGCAGACAGACAGGGGGTTTCTACGAGCAGTACTTC. Residues: CASRQTGGFYEQYF. This chain links TRBV28 with TRBJ2-7; 9 nucleotides agree with TRBD1. The ends lost 6 bases at V and 3 bases at J; junction bases unmatched: 6. There are 14 residues in the CDR3. Germline values: CDR1 MDHEN, CDR2 SYDVKM.

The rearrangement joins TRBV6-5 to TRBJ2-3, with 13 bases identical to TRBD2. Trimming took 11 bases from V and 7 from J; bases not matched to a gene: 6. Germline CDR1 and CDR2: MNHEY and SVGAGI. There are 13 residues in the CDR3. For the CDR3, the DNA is TGTGCCGGACGACTAGCGGGGGGTAATACGCAGTATTTT. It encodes CAGRLAGGNTQYF.

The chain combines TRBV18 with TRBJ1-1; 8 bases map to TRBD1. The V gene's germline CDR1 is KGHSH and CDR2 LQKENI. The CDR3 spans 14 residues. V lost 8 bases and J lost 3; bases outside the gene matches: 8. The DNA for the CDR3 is TGTGCCAGCCGACAGGGGCCACCATACACTGAAGCTTTCTTT. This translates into CASRQGPPYTEAFF.

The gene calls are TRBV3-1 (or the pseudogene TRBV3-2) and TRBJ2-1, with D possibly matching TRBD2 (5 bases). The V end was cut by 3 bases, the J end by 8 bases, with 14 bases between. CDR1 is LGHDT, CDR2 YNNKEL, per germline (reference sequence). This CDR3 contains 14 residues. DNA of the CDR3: TGTGCCAGCAGCCACCGGGGATCCGGGGATGAGCAGTTCTTC. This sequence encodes CASSHRGSGDEQFF.

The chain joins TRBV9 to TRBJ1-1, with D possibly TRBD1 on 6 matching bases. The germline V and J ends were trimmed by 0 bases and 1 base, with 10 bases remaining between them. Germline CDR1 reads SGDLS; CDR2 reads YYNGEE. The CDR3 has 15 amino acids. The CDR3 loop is CASSVGTTGNTEAFF. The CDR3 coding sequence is TGTGCCAGCAGCGTAGGGACGACAGGGAACACTGAAGCTTTCTTT. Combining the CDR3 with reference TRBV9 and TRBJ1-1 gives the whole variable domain DSGVTQTPKHLITATGQRVTLRCSPRSGDLSVYWYQQSLDQGLQFLIQYYNGEERAKGNILERFSAQQFPDLHSELNLSSLELGDSALYFCASSVGTTGNTEAFFGQGTRLTVV.

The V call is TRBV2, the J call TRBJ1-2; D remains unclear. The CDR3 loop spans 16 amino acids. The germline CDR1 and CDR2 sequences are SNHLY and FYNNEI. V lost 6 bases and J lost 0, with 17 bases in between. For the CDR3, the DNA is TGTGCCAGCAGCGAGTCGGTCAGCTACGCTAACTATGGCTACACCTTC. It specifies CASSESVSYANYGYTF.

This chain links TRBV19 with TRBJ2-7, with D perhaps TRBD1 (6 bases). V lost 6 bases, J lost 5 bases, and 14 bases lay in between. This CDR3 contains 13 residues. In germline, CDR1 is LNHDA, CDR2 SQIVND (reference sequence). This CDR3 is CASSQGQFDEQYF. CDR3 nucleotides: TGTGCCAGTAGCCAAGGACAGTTTGACGAGCAGTACTTC. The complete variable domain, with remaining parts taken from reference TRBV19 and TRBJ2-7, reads DGGITQSPKYLFRKEGQNVTLSCEQNLNHDAMYWYRQDPGQGLRLIYYSQIVNDFQKGDIAEGYSVSREKKESFPLTVTSAQKNPTAFYLCASSQGQFDEQYFGPGTRLTVT.

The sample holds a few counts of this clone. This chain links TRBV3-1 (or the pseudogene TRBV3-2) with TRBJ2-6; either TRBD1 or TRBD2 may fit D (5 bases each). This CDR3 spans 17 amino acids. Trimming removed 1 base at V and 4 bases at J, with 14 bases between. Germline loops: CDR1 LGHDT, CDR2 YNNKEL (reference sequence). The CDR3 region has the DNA TGTGCCAGCAGCCAAGGCGACGAGGGGTCCGGGGCCAACGTCCTGACTTTC. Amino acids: CASSQGDEGSGANVLTF.

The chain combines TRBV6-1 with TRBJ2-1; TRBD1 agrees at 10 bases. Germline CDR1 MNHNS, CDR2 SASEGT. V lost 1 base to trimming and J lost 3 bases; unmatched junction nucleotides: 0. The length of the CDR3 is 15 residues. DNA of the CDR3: TGTGCCAGCAGTGAAGGGACAGGGGGCTACAATGAGCAGTTCTTC. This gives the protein CASSEGTGGYNEQFF.

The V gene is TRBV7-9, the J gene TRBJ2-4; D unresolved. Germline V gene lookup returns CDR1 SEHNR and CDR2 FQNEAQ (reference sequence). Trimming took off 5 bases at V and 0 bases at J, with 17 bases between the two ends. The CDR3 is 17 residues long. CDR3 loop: CASSPPQATLAKNIQYF. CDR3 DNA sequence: TGTGCCAGCAGCCCTCCGCAGGCGACCTTAGCCAAAAACATTCAGTACTTC. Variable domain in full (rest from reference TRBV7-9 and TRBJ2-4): DTGVSQNPRHKITKRGQNVTFRCDPISEHNRLYWYRQTLGQGPEFLTYFQNEAQLEKSRLLSDRFSAERPKGSFSTLEIQRTEQGDSAMYLCASSPPQATLAKNIQYFGAGTRLSVL.

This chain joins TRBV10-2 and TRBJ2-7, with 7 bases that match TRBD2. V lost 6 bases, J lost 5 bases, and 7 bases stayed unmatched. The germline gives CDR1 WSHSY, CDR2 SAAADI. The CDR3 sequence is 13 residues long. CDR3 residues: CASRSHTSDEQYF. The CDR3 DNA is TGCGCCAGCAGATCCCATACTAGCGACGAGCAGTACTTC.

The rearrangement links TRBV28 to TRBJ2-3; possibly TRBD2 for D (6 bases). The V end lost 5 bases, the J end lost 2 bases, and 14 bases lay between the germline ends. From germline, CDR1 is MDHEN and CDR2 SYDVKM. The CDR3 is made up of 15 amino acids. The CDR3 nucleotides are TGTGCCAGCAGTGGGGAGGTCGTGAACACAGATACGCAGTATTTT. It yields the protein CASSGEVVNTDTQYF.

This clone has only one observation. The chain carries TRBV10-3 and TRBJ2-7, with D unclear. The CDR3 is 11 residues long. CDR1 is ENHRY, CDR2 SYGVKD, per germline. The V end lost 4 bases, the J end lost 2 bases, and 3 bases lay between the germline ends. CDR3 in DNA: TGTGCCATCAGTGCCACCTACGAGCAGTACTTC. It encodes CAISATYEQYF.

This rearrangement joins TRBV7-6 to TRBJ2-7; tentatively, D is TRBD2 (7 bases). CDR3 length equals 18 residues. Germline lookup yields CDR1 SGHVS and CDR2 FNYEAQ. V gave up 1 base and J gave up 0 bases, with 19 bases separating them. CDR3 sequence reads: CASSLVAGGPSGSYEQYF. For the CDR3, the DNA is TGTGCCAGCAGCTTAGTAGCCGGGGGGCCTAGCGGCTCCTACGAGCAGTACTTC.

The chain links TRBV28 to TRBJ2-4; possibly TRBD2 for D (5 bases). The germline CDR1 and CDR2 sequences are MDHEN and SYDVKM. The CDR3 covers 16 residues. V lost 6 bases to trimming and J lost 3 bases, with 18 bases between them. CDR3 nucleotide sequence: TGTGCCAGCAGCCCCCCGGGGTATGGGGACAAAAACATTCAGTACTTC. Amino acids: CASSPPGYGDKNIQYF.

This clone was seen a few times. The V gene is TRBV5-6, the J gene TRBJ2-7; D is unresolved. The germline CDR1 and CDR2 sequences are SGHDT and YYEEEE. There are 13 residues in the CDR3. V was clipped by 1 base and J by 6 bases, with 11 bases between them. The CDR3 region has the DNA TGTGCCAGCAGCTTGTGGCAGTCTCTCGAGCAGTACTTC. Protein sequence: CASSLWQSLEQYF.

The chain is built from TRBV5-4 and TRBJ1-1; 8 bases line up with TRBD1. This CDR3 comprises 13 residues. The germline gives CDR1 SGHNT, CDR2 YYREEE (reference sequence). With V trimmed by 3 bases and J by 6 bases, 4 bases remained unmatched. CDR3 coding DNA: TGTGCCAGCAGCTCGACAGGGGACGCTGAAGCTTTCTTT. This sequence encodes CASSSTGDAEAFF.